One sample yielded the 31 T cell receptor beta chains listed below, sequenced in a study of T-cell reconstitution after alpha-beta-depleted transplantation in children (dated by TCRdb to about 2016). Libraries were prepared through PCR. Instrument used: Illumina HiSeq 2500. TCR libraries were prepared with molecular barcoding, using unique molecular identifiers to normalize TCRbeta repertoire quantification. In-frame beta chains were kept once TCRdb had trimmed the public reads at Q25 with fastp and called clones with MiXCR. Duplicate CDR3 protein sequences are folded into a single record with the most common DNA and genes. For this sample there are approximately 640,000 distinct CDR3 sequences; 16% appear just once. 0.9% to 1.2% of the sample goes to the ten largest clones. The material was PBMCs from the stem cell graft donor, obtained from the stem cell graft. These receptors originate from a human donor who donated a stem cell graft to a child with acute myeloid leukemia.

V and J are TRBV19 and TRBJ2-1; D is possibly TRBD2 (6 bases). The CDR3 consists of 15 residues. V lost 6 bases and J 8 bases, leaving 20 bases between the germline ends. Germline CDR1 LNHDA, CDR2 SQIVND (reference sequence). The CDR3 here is CASSLGTGYEDEQFF. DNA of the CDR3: TGTGCCAGTAGCCTGGGGACTGGGTACGAAGATGAGCAGTTCTTC. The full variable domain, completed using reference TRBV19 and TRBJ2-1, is DGGITQSPKYLFRKEGQNVTLSCEQNLNHDAMYWYRQDPGQGLRLIYYSQIVNDFQKGDIAEGYSVSREKKESFPLTVTSAQKNPTAFYLCASSLGTGYEDEQFFGPGTRLTVL.

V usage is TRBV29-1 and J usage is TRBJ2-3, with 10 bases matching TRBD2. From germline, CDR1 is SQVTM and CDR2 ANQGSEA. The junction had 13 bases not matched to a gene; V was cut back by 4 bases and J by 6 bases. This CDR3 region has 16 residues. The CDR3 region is CSVGASGGLLGDTQYF. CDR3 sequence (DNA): TGCAGCGTTGGGGCTAGCGGGGGTCTTCTCGGGGATACGCAGTATTTT.

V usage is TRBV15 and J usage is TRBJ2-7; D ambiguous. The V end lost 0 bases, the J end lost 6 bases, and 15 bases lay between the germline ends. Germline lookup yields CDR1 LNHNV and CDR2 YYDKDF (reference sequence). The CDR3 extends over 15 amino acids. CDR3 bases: TGTGCCACCAGCAGAGATGGGGTACGGACGAGCGAGCAGTACTTC. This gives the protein CATSRDGVRTSEQYF.

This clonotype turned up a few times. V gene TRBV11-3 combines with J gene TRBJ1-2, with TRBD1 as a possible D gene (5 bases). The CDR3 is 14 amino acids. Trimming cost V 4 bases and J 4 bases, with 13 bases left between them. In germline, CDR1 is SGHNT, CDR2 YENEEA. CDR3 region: CASSSGGSVYGYTF. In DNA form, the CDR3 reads TGTGCCAGCAGCTCGGGGGGTTCTGTCTATGGCTACACCTTC.

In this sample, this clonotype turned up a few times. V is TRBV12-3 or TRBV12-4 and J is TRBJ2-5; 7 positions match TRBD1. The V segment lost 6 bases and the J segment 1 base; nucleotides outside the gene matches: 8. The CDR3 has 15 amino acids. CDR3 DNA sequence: TGTGCCAGCAGCAAGACAGGGATTGCCCAAGAGACCCAGTACTTC. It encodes CASSKTGIAQETQYF.

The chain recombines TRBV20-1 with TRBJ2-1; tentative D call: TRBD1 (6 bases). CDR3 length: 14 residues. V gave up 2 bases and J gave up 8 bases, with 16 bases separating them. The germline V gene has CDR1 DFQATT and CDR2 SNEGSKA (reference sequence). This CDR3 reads CSARSSAGVHEQFF. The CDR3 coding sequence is TGCAGTGCTAGATCGTCGGCAGGGGTCCATGAGCAGTTCTTC.

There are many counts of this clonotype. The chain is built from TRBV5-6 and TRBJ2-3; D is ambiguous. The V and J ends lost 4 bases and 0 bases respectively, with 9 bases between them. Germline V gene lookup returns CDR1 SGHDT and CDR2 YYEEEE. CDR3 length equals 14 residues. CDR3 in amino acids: CASSPPVSTDTQYF. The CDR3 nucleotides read TGTGCCAGCAGCCCCCCGGTCAGCACAGATACGCAGTATTTT. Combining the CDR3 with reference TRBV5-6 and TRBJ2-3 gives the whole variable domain DAGVTQSPTHLIKTRGQQVTLRCSPKSGHDTVSWYQQALGQGPQFIFQYYEEEERQRGNFPDRFSGHQFPNYSSELNVNALLLGDSALYLCASSPPVSTDTQYFGPGTRLTVL.

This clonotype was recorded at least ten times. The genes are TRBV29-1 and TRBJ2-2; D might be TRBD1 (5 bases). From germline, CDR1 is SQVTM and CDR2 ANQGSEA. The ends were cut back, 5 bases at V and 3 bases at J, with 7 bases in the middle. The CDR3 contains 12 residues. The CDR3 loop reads CSVKGYTGELFF. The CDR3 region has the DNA TGCAGCGTTAAGGGGTACACCGGGGAGCTGTTTTTT.

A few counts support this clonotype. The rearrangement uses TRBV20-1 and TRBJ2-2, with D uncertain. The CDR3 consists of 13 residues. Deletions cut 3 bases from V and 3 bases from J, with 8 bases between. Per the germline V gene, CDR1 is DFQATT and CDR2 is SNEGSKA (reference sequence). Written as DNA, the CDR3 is TGCAGTGCTAGTAACAGCCACACCGGGGAGCTGTTTTTT. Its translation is CSASNSHTGELFF.

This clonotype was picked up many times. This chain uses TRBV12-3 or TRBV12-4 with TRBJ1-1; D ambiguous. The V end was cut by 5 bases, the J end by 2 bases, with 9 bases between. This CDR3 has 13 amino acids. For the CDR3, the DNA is TGTGCCAGCAGTGAACAGTTCAACACTGAAGCTTTCTTT. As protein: CASSEQFNTEAFF.

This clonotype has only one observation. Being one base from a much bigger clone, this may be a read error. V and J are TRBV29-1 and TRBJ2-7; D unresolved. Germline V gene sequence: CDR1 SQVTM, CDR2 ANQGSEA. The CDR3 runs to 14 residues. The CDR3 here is CSVGGRAGVYDQYF. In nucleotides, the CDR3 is TGCAGCGTTGGGGGAAGGGCAGGAGTATACGACCAGTACTTC.

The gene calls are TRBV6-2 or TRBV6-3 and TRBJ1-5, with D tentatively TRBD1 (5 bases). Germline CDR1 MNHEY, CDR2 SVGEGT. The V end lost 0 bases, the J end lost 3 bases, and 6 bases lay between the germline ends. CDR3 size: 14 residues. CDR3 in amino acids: CASSYSGDNQPQHF. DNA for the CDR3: TGTGCCAGCAGTTACTCAGGGGACAATCAGCCCCAGCATTTT.

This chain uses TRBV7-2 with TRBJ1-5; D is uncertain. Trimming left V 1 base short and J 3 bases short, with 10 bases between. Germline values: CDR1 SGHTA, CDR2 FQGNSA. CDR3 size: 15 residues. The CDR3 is CASSLVNSPNQPQHF. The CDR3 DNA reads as TGTGCCAGCAGCTTAGTAAACAGCCCCAATCAGCCCCAGCATTTT.

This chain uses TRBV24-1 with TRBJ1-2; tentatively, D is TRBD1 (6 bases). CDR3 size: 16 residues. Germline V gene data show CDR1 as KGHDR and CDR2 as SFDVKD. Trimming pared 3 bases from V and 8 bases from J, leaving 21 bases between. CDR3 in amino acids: CATSDLNTTGLGGYTF. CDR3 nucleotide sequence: TGTGCCACCAGTGATCTTAACACCACAGGGTTAGGAGGCTACACCTTC.

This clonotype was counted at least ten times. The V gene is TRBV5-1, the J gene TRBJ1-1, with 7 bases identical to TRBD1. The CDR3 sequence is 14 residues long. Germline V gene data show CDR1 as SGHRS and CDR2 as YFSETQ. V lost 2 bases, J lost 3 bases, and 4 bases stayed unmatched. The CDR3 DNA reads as TGCGCCAGCAGCTTCCTCGACAGGGACACTGAAGCTTTCTTT. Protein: CASSFLDRDTEAFF.

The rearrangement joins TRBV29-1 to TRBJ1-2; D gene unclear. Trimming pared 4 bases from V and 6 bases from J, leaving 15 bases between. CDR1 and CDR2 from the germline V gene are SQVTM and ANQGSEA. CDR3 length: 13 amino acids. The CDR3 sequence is CSVVRRLSDGYTF. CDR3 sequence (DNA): TGCAGCGTTGTGAGACGGCTATCGGATGGCTACACCTTC. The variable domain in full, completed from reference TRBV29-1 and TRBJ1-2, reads SAVISQKPSRDICQRGTSLTIQCQVDSQVTMMFWYRQQPGQSLTLIATANQGSEATYESGFVIDKFPISRPNLTFSTLTVSNMSPEDSSIYLCSVVRRLSDGYTFGSGTRLTVV.

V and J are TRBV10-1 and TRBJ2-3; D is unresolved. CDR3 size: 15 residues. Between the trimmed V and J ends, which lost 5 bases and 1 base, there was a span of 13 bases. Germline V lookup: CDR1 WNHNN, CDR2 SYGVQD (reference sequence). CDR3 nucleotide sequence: TGCGCCAGCAGTAAAGACCCCCATCGCACAGATACGCAGTATTTT. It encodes CASSKDPHRTDTQYF.

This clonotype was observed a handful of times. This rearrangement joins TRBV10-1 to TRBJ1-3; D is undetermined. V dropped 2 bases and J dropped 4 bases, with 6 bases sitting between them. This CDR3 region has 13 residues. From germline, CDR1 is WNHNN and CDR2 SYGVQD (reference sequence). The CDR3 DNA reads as TGCGCCAGCAGTGAGCCAGACGGAAACACCATATATTTT. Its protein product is CASSEPDGNTIYF.

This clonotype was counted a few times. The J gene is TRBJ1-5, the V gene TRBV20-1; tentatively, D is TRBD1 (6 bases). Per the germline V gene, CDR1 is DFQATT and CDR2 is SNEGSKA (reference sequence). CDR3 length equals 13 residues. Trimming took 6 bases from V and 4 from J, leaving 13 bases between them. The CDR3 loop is CSAVPRGNQPQHF. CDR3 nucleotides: TGCAGTGCGGTGCCTAGGGGGAATCAGCCCCAGCATTTT.

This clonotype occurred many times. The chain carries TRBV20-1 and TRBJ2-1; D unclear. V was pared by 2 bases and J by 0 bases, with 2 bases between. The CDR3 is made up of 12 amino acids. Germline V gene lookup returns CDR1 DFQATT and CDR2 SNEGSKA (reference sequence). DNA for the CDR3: TGCAGTGCTAGACCCTCCTACAATGAGCAGTTCTTC. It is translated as CSARPSYNEQFF.

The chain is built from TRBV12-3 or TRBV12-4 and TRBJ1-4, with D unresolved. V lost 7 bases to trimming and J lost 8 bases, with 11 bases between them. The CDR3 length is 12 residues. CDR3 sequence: CASTLGGEKLFF. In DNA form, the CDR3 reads TGTGCCAGCACCTTGGGTGGCGAAAAACTGTTTTTT.

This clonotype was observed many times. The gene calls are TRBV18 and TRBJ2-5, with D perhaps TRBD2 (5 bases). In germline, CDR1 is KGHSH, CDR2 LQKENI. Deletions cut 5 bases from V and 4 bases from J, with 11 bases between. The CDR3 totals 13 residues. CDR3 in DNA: TGTGCCAGCTCATCGGGAATCGGAGAGACCCAGTACTTC. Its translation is CASSSGIGETQYF.

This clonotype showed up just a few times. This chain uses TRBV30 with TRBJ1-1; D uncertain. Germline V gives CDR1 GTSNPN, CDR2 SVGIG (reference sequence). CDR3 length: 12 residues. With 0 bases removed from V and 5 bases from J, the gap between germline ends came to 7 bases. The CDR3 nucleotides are TGTGCCTGGAGTGTGCTAGGAACTGAAGCTTTCTTT. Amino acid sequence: CAWSVLGTEAFF.

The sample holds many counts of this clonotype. For the CDR3, the DNA is TGCAGTGCTAGAGGCCCGGGACGGTTGAAGAGCGAGCAGTACTTC. This gives the protein CSARGPGRLKSEQYF. V and J are TRBV20-1 and TRBJ2-7, with D possibly called TRBD1 or TRBD2 (5 bases each). V dropped 1 base and J dropped 6 bases, with 19 bases sitting between them. The CDR3 contains 15 residues. Germline CDR1 and CDR2: DFQATT and SNEGSKA (reference sequence).

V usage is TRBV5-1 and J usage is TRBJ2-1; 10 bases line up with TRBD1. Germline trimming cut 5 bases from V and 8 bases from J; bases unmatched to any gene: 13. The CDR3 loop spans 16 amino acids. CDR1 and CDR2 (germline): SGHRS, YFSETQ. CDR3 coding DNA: TGCGCCAGCAGATTTCCCCCGGGACAGGGGTTGGATGAGCAGTTCTTC. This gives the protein CASRFPPGQGLDEQFF.

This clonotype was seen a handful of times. CDR3 sequence reads: CATGAGAGASNQPQHF. In nucleotides, the CDR3 is TGTGCCACCGGCGCGGGGGCAGGGGCTTCCAATCAGCCCCAGCATTTT. This chain uses TRBV24-1 with TRBJ1-5; possible D gene TRBD1, 6 bases. This CDR3 has 16 residues. The germline gives CDR1 KGHDR, CDR2 SFDVKD. V lost 9 bases, J lost 3 bases, and 20 bases lay in between.

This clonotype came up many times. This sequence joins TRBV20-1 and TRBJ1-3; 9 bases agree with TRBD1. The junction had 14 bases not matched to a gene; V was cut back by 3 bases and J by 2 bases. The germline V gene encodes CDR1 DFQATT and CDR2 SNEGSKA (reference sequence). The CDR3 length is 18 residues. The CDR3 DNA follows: TGCAGTGCTAGCAGACAGGGGGGGTTTTCGCTAACTGGAAACACCATATATTTT. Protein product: CSASRQGGFSLTGNTIYF.

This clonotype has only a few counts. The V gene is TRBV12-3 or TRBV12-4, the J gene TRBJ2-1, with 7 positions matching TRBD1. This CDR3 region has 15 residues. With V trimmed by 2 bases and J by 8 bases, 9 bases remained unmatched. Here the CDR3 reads CASSLWTGARYEQFF. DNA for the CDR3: TGTGCCAGCAGTTTATGGACAGGCGCCCGGTATGAGCAGTTCTTC.

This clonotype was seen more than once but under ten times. The CDR3 region is CASSLTGGSKNIQYF. As DNA, the CDR3 is TGTGCCAGCAGTCTGACAGGGGGCTCCAAAAACATTCAGTACTTC. This chain links TRBV6-1 with TRBJ2-4; TRBD1 aligns across 10 bases. V dropped 5 bases and J dropped 2; count of bases not matched to a gene: 3. The CDR3 has 15 amino acids. CDR1 MNHNS and CDR2 SASEGT come from the germline V gene.

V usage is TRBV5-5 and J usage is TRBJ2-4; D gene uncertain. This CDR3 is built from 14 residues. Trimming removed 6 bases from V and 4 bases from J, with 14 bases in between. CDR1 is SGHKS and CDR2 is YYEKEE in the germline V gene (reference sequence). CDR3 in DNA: TGTGCCAGCACCCTGGATGGCGGAAAAAACATTCAGTACTTC. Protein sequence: CASTLDGGKNIQYF.

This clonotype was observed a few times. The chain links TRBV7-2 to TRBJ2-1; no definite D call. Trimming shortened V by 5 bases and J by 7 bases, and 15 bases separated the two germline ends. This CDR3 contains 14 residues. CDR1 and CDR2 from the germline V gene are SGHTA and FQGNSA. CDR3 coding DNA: TGTGCCAGCAGCGCCAGGACCCCCCGGAATGAGCAGTTCTTC. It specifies CASSARTPRNEQFF.